The 15 T cell receptor beta chains in this list originate from one sample, sequenced in a study of Graves' ophthalmopathy and Graves' hyperthyroidism. Amplification of TCR beta CDR3 regions used RNA transcripts. HTBI primers were employed in first-round RT-PCR, then a second-round multiplex PCR followed. TCRdb re-called the multiplex PCR reads with MiXCR, one entry per CDR3 protein. The table has a few hundred thousand distinct CDR3 sequences, 20% to 25% seen once. The sample taken for sequencing was peripheral blood. The receptors shown here come from a woman aged 18-29 years with stable Graves' hyperthyroidism.

This clonotype was seen at least ten times. The chain employs TRBV12-3 or TRBV12-4 and TRBJ2-2; D unclear. This CDR3 is 15 amino acids long. The ends were cut back, 5 bases at V and 5 bases at J, with 15 bases in the middle. The CDR3 spells CASSPRDSRTGELFF. CDR3 sequence (DNA): TGTGCCAGCAGTCCGCGTGATAGTCGTACCGGGGAGCTGTTTTTT.

The CDR3 DNA sequence: TGTGCCAGCAGTGAAGGAGCAGGGCGACAAGAGACCCAGTACTTC. Residues: CASSEGAGRQETQYF. The chain recombines TRBV6-1 with TRBJ2-5; weak D call: TRBD1 (5 bases). The CDR3 runs to 15 residues. Germline CDR1 and CDR2: MNHNS and SASEGT. The germline V and J ends were trimmed by 1 base and 2 bases, with 11 bases remaining between them.

This clonotype showed up many times. The rearrangement joins TRBV4-1 to TRBJ1-1; possibly TRBD1 for D (5 bases). The CDR3 length is 13 residues. V was cut by 1 base and J by 8 bases, with 11 bases left in between. Germline lookup yields CDR1 MGHRA and CDR2 YSYEKL. The CDR3 protein is CASSQVEGWEAFF. In DNA, the CDR3 is TGCGCCAGCAGCCAAGTGGAGGGGTGGGAAGCTTTCTTT.

The chain joins TRBV30 to TRBJ2-7, with D tentatively TRBD1 (6 bases). Between the trimmed V and J ends, which lost 2 bases and 4 bases, there was a span of 9 bases. Germline lookup yields CDR1 GTSNPN and CDR2 SVGIG (reference sequence). The CDR3 has 12 amino acids. The CDR3 coding sequence is TGTGCCTGGAGTAAGGGACATTACGAGCAGTACTTC. This codes for CAWSKGHYEQYF.

There are many counts of this clonotype. The CDR3 spells CASSLTGSYSYEQYF. CDR3 nucleotides: TGTGCCAGCAGCTTAACCGGCAGCTACTCCTACGAGCAGTACTTC. The chain combines TRBV7-2 with TRBJ2-7; no definite D call. V lost 2 bases, J lost 0 bases, and 11 bases lay in between. The CDR3 runs 15 residues. The germline CDR1 and CDR2 sequences are SGHTA and FQGNSA.

This clonotype was seen a handful of times. V is TRBV5-1 and J is TRBJ2-5; D uncertain. CDR3 length equals 13 residues. Deletions cut 3 bases from V and 4 bases from J, with 10 bases between. Germline loops: CDR1 SGHRS, CDR2 YFSETQ. CDR3 nucleotides: TGCGCCAGCAGCTACACCCCTCCAGAGACCCAGTACTTC. Amino acids: CASSYTPPETQYF.

This rearrangement joins TRBV6-2 or TRBV6-3 to TRBJ1-5; 12 nucleotides agree with TRBD1. The trim removed 4 bases at V and 0 bases at J, leaving 10 bases unmatched. The CDR3 contains 19 residues. CDR1 and CDR2 from the germline V gene are MNHEY and SVGEGT. CDR3: CASSSFRDRGPHSNQPQHF. As DNA, the CDR3 is TGTGCCAGCAGTTCCTTCCGGGACAGGGGGCCTCATAGCAATCAGCCCCAGCATTTT.

This clonotype has at least ten counts. The V call is TRBV11-2, the J call TRBJ2-7; 13 bases fit TRBD2. V gave up 5 bases and J gave up 5 bases; unmatched junction bases: 9. Germline loops: CDR1 SGHAT, CDR2 FQNNGV. The CDR3 is 16 residues long. CDR3 residues: CASSETSGRALNEQYF. As DNA, the CDR3 is TGTGCCAGCAGCGAAACTAGCGGGAGGGCCCTGAACGAGCAGTACTTC.

This clonotype was observed a few times. The rearrangement uses TRBV13 and TRBJ1-6; 8 bases are a match to TRBD1. This CDR3 has 16 amino acids. Germline values: CDR1 PRHDT, CDR2 FYEKMQ (reference sequence). V dropped 6 bases and J dropped 5; count of bases not matched to a gene: 9. As DNA, the CDR3 is TGTGCCAGCAGTCCTCCTGACAGGGGCAATAATTCACCCCTCCACTTT. This gives the protein CASSPPDRGNNSPLHF.

This clonotype has at least ten counts. The chain is built from TRBV6-2 or TRBV6-3 and TRBJ2-5; 14 bases line up with TRBD2. The CDR3 has 17 amino acids. Per germline, CDR1 MNHEY and CDR2 SVGEGT. The junction had 11 bases not matched to a gene; V was cut back by 6 bases and J by 5 bases. The CDR3 coding sequence is TGTGCCAGCAGGGTCCCGGGACTAGCGGGAGACAAGGAGACCCAGTACTTC. It is translated as CASRVPGLAGDKETQYF.

The sample holds many counts of this clonotype. The chain employs TRBV6-5 and TRBJ2-1; 8 bases agree with TRBD2. Per germline, CDR1 MNHEY and CDR2 SVGAGI. V lost 6 bases to trimming and J lost 7 bases; unmatched junction nucleotides: 11. CDR3 length equals 15 residues. Here the CDR3 DNA reads TGTGCCAGCAGCTATACGGGGGGGCGGTTGAATGAGCAGTTCTTC. Translation: CASSYTGGRLNEQFF.

Many counts were recorded for this clonotype. This chain connects TRBV12-3 or TRBV12-4 to TRBJ2-5; no firm D call. Trimming took 2 bases from V and 5 from J, leaving 18 bases between them. There are 16 residues in the CDR3. This CDR3 reads CASSLWASWAAETQYF. The DNA of the CDR3 is TGTGCCAGCAGTTTATGGGCTTCATGGGCGGCGGAGACCCAGTACTTC.

Note on this clonotype: Given a much more abundant clone one base away, this may be a read error. The genes are TRBV20-1 and TRBJ2-1; D might be TRBD1 or TRBD2, each matching 6 bases. The CDR3 totals 14 residues. CDR1 is DFQATT, CDR2 SNEGSKA, per germline (reference sequence). CDR3 nucleotide sequence: TGCAGTGCTAGTCTGGGGGGCTCCTACAATGAGAAGTTCTTC. Amino acid sequence: CSASLGGSYNEKFF.

The table lists this clonotype with many counts. J is TRBJ2-7 and V is TRBV6-2 or TRBV6-3, with a tentative D call TRBD1 (6 bases). CDR3 length: 14 residues. V was trimmed by 5 bases and J by 3 bases, leaving 14 bases between them. The V gene's germline CDR1 is MNHEY and CDR2 SVGEGT. CDR3 DNA: TGTGCCAGCAGTAACCCCGGGACACACTACGAGCAGTACTTC. Its translation: CASSNPGTHYEQYF.

The chain's CDR3 is CASRSGGGRYRAKQETQYF. The DNA for the CDR3 is TGTGCCAGCAGATCGGGTGGGGGCCGTTATCGAGCTAAGCAAGAGACCCAGTACTTC. The chain combines TRBV6-2 or TRBV6-3 with TRBJ2-5; a weak D match, TRBD1 (6 bases). The CDR3 totals 19 residues. V dropped 6 bases and J dropped 2 bases, with 28 bases sitting between them. Germline CDR1 MNHEY, CDR2 SVGEGT.